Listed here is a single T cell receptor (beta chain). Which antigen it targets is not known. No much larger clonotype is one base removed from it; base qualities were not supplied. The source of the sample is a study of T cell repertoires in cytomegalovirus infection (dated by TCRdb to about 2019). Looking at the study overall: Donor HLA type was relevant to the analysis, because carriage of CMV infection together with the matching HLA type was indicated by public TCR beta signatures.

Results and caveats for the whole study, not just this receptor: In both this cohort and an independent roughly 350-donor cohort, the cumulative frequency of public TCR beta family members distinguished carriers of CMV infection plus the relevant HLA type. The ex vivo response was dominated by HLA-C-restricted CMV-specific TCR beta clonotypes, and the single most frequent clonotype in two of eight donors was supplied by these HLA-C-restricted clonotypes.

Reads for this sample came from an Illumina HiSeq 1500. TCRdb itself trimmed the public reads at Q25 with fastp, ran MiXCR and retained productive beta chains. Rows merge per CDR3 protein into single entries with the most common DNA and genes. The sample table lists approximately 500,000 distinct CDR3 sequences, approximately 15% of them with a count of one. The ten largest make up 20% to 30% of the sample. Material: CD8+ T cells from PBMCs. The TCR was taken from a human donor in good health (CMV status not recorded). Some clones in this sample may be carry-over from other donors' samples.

The nucleotide sequence is given as TGTGCCAGCACAACCGGGACTAAAGATGAGCAGTTCTTC. Its translation is CASTTGTKDEQFF. This sequence uses TRBV27 and TRBJ2-1, with 7 junctional bases fitting TRBD2. CDR1 and CDR2 (MNHEY, SMNVEV) derive from the germline V gene (reference sequence). The CDR3 holds 13 amino acids from the cysteine to the phenylalanine. Only the CDR3 DNA is retained, 39 bases long and in frame from the first base. Germline trimming: 7 bases from V, 8 bases from J; junction bases outside gene matches: 8.